Listed here are 19 T cell receptor beta chains from one sample, sequenced in a study of CD8+ T cells in alopecia areata (dated by TCRdb to 2016 to 2019). Library method: the immunoSEQ multiplex PCR assay. RNA was extracted from all samples and reverse transcribed into cDNA, which served as template for TCR sequencing. The clones in this table, taken by TCRdb from immuneACCESS, are in-frame only. Not every clone is retained; where verified, under half of the shortfall comes from an unresolved V gene, and the cause of the rest is unknown. For this sample the table gives around 190,000 clones, of which just over 55% were detected only once. The ten largest clonotypes hold approximately 4.9% of the sample. Sample: CD8+ T cells sorted from blood. The receptors were gathered from a human donor in good health.

This chain joins TRBV5-1 and TRBJ1-1, with a tentative D call TRBD1 (5 bases). The CDR3 length is 14 residues. V gave up 8 bases and J gave up 3 bases, with 17 bases separating them. Germline values: CDR1 SGHRS, CDR2 YFSETQ. CDR3 protein: CASRDPQLYTEAFF. DNA of the CDR3: TGCGCCAGTCGGGACCCACAGTTATACACTGAAGCTTTCTTT.

The chain uses TRBV18 and TRBJ1-1; D is undetermined. The CDR3 spans 15 residues. V was shortened by 4 bases and J by 0 bases, with 12 bases between the two germline ends. Germline CDR1 KGHSH, CDR2 LQKENI. The CDR3 bases are TGTGCCAGCTCACACACGGAGTCCATGAACACTGAAGCTTTCTTT. Protein product: CASSHTESMNTEAFF.

The gene calls are TRBV6-1 and TRBJ1-2; 9 bases align to TRBD1. J gave up 4 bases and V 4 bases, and 1 base lay outside the gene matches. Germline V lookup: CDR1 MNHNS, CDR2 SASEGT. This CDR3 contains 13 residues. CDR3 sequence (DNA): TGTGCCAGCAGTGTACAGGGGGCCTATGGCTACACCTTC. This sequence encodes CASSVQGAYGYTF.

The rearrangement uses TRBV7-9 and TRBJ1-2, with 8 nucleotides matching TRBD1. Unmatched junction bases numbered 8, after V lost 4 bases and J lost 4 bases. The V gene's germline CDR1 is SEHNR and CDR2 FQNEAQ (reference sequence). This CDR3 contains 15 residues. The CDR3 DNA follows: TGTGCCAGCAGCTCCCCCCCGGACAGGGTCTATGGCTACACCTTC. Protein sequence: CASSSPPDRVYGYTF.

This rearrangement joins TRBV30 to TRBJ2-2; 8 nucleotides match TRBD1. The germline V gene has CDR1 GTSNPN and CDR2 SVGIG (reference sequence). V shed 3 bases, J shed 5 bases, and the junction held 11 bases outside the gene matches. The CDR3 loop spans 16 amino acids. CDR3 sequence (DNA): TGTGCCTGGAGCGACCCCGACAGGGGACGGACCGGGGAGCTGTTTTTT. This codes for CAWSDPDRGRTGELFF.

Written as DNA, the CDR3 is TGTGCCAGCAGTTTGAGCACCTACGAGCAGTACTTC. Translated, it gives CASSLSTYEQYF. V is TRBV25-1 and J is TRBJ2-7; D unclear. The CDR3 has 12 amino acids. The ends were cut back, 5 bases at V and 2 bases at J, with 7 bases in the middle. Germline V CDR1 and CDR2: MGHDK, SYGVNS.

The chain uses TRBV4-1 and TRBJ2-2; maybe TRBD1 (6 bases). Germline V gene sequence: CDR1 MGHRA, CDR2 YSYEKL. This CDR3 has 16 amino acids. Trimming took off 6 bases at V and 5 bases at J, with 19 bases between the two ends. The CDR3 spells CASRPPLQGYTGELFF. CDR3 DNA: TGCGCCAGCAGGCCCCCTTTACAGGGTTATACCGGGGAGCTGTTTTTT.

The chain has TRBV25-1 and TRBJ1-2; maybe TRBD1 (5 bases). The CDR3 length is 12 residues. The germline CDR1 and CDR2 sequences are MGHDK and SYGVNS. Trimming removed 6 bases from V and 6 bases from J, with 11 bases in between. CDR3 nucleotide sequence: TGTGCCAGCAGGGCAGGGACGCATGGCTACACCTTC. Translation gives CASRAGTHGYTF.

The CDR3 nucleotides read TGCAGCGTTGAAGATCGGGTAGTGGGGAGCTACACCTTC. Translation: CSVEDRVVGSYTF. The rearrangement joins TRBV29-1 to TRBJ1-2; D unresolved. V lost 0 bases and J 9 bases, leaving 14 bases between the germline ends. Germline V gives CDR1 SQVTM, CDR2 ANQGSEA. This CDR3 comprises 13 residues.

The CDR3 sequence is CASSPRGLGYGYTF. The DNA of the CDR3 is TGTGCCAGCAGCCCGAGGGGGTTGGGATATGGCTACACCTTC. The J gene is TRBJ1-2, the V gene TRBV5-4, with D tentatively TRBD1 (6 bases). Looked up from germline, CDR1 is SGHNT and CDR2 is YYREEE (reference sequence). With 4 bases removed from V and 5 bases from J, the gap between germline ends came to 15 bases. The CDR3 totals 14 residues.

This clone turned up a few times. J is TRBJ1-5 and V is TRBV7-2; TRBD1 agrees at 9 bases. The CDR3 length is 17 residues. Germline CDR1 is SGHTA and CDR2 is FQGNSA. V was clipped by 5 bases and J by 3 bases; unmatched bases: 11. CDR3 amino acids: CASSPSPGTGFNQPQHF. The DNA of the CDR3 is TGTGCCAGCAGCCCAAGTCCCGGGACAGGGTTCAATCAGCCCCAGCATTTT.

This clone was recorded at least ten times. J is TRBJ1-1 and V is TRBV2, with D hard to call. V was trimmed by 5 bases and J by 1 base, leaving 14 bases between them. Per the germline V gene, CDR1 is SNHLY and CDR2 is FYNNEI. This CDR3 is built from 15 residues. CDR3 DNA: TGTGCCAGCAGTCGAGAACGAGGTTGGAACACTGAAGCTTTCTTT. It translates to CASSRERGWNTEAFF.

This sequence joins TRBV2 and TRBJ2-5, with TRBD2 matching 13 bases. Germline V gives CDR1 SNHLY, CDR2 FYNNEI. The V and J ends lost 7 bases and 3 bases, in that order; junction bases with no gene match: 2. The CDR3 consists of 14 residues. The CDR3 loop is CASKTSGGKETQYF. The DNA for the CDR3 is TGTGCCAGCAAGACTAGCGGGGGGAAAGAGACCCAGTACTTC.

The J gene is TRBJ2-7, the V gene TRBV29-1, with D maybe TRBD2 (5 bases). This CDR3 is built from 13 residues. Trimming stripped 6 bases from V and 0 bases from J, with 12 bases between. Germline CDR1 is SQVTM and CDR2 is ANQGSEA. The CDR3 nucleotides are TGCAGCGTCACACCGGGGTCCTCCTACGAGCAGTACTTC. Its translation is CSVTPGSSYEQYF.

The V call is TRBV19, the J call TRBJ1-5; D remains unclear. The germline V gene encodes CDR1 LNHDA and CDR2 SQIVND (reference sequence). With 3 bases removed from V and 10 bases from J, the gap between germline ends came to 13 bases. This CDR3 spans 13 amino acids. In DNA form, the CDR3 reads TGTGCCAGTAGTATCGACGGACCGTTACCCCAGCATTTT. Its protein product is CASSIDGPLPQHF. Supplemented by reference TRBV19 and TRBJ1-5, the full variable domain reads DGGITQSPKYLFRKEGQNVTLSCEQNLNHDAMYWYRQDPGQGLRLIYYSQIVNDFQKGDIAEGYSVSREKKESFPLTVTSAQKNPTAFYLCASSIDGPLPQHFGDGTRLSIL.

The chain employs TRBV7-9 and TRBJ2-5, with D perhaps assigned TRBD1 or TRBD2 (7 bases each). The CDR3 has 14 amino acids. CDR1 is SEHNR and CDR2 is FQNEAQ in the germline V gene (reference sequence). Trimming removed 3 bases from V and 5 bases from J, with 13 bases in between. CDR3 in DNA: TGTGCCAGCAGCTTGGGAGGGGGCTTCGAGACCCAGTACTTC. It is translated as CASSLGGGFETQYF.

This clone occurred a few times. The chain joins TRBV6-1 to TRBJ2-7, with D tentatively TRBD2 (6 bases). Trimming left V 7 bases short and J 2 bases short, with 15 bases between. This CDR3 region has 14 residues. Germline assignment: CDR1 MNHNS and CDR2 SASEGT. This chain's CDR3 is CASNQEGRAYEQYF. In nucleotides, the CDR3 is TGTGCCAGCAATCAGGAGGGTCGGGCCTACGAGCAGTACTTC.

The chain carries TRBV7-9 and TRBJ2-7; D call uncertain. The V end was cut by 3 bases, the J end by 2 bases, with 11 bases between. CDR1 SEHNR and CDR2 FQNEAQ come from the germline V gene (reference sequence). The CDR3 is 14 residues long. CDR3: CASSFGVVPYEQYF. The CDR3 DNA reads TGTGCCAGCAGCTTCGGAGTCGTCCCCTACGAGCAGTACTTC.

The J gene is TRBJ1-1, the V gene TRBV13, with D possibly matching TRBD1 (6 bases). V was trimmed by 6 bases and J by 7 bases, leaving 12 bases between them. Germline CDR1 reads PRHDT; CDR2 reads FYEKMQ (reference sequence). The CDR3 is 12 amino acids. CDR3 amino acids: CASSPRGREAFF. In DNA, the CDR3 is TGTGCCAGCAGTCCCCGGGGGCGTGAAGCTTTCTTT.